Listed below are T cell receptor beta chains from one sample, sequenced in a study of T-cell reconstitution after alpha-beta-depleted transplantation in children. A single record per CDR3 protein comes from TCRdb applying MiXCR to the PCR reads. Among about a million distinct CDR3 sequences listed, roughly 31% were seen once. Sequencing used PBMCs, mostly from graft donor cells, obtained 360 days after TCRalphabeta/CD19-depleted stem cell transplant. Receptors were obtained from a boy in the first two years of life who had a stem cell transplant for SCID, so the T cells may come from the graft donor. Each CDR3 is given with its conserved first and last residue. The D gene is left open where the match is weak. Only some rows state a clone size, as once, few, many or a class for expanded clones.

few	15	TRBV6-2/TRBV6-3	TRBJ2-1	NA	TGTGCCAGCAGTTACCAAGGACAGACCTACAATGAGCAGTTCTTC	CASSYQGQTYNEQFF
few	20	TRBV28	TRBJ2-1	TRBD1	TGTGCCAGCAGTTTATTCTTCCGTGTCCAGGGGGCCTCCTCCTACAATGAGCAGTTCTTC	CASSLFFRVQGASSYNEQFF
NA	13	TRBV7-3	TRBJ2-2	NA	TGTGCCAGCAGCCGAGGACAGCTCGGGGAGCTGTTTTTT	CASSRGQLGELFF
few	17	TRBV11-2	TRBJ2-1	TRBD1	TGTGCCAGCAGCTTCCTCCCGGGACAGGGGGGGAGTAATGAGCAGTTCTTC	CASSFLPGQGGSNEQFF
few	15	TRBV4-3	TRBJ1-5	NA	TGCGCCAGCAGCCAAGAATCTGGGGCGCATCAGCCCCAGCATTTT	CASSQESGAHQPQHF
NA	15	TRBV19	TRBJ2-1	NA	TGTGCCAGTAGTATAGTCGACAGCTCCTACAATGAGCAGTTCTTC	CASSIVDSSYNEQFF
NA	16	TRBV7-2	TRBJ2-3	NA	TGTGCCAGCAGCTTAATGACGGGGCGGCTCACAGATACGCAGTATTTT	CASSLMTGRLTDTQYF
many	15	TRBV5-1	TRBJ1-1	NA	TGCGCCAGCAGCCCACCCGGGACACCGAACACTGAAGCTTTCTTT	CASSPPGTPNTEAFF
NA	15	TRBV4-3	TRBJ2-2	NA	TGCGCCAGCAGCCAAGACGACCTCTTAAACGGGGAGCTGTTTTTT	CASSQDDLLNGELFF
few	15	TRBV11-1	TRBJ2-7	NA	TGTGCCAGCAGCTTCGGTACGTCGTCTACCTACGAGCAGTACTTC	CASSFGTSSTYEQYF
NA	15	TRBV5-1	TRBJ2-5	NA	TGCGCCAGCAGCTCGGGGTCCCGGGTCAAAGAGACCCAGTACTTC	CASSSGSRVKETQYF
few	11	TRBV20-1	TRBJ1-1	NA	TGCAGTGCTAGAGGAGTCACTGAAGCTTTCTTT	CSARGVTEAFF
few	15	TRBV28	TRBJ1-4	NA	TGTGCCAGCAGTGTAGCAGGTCGAACTAATGAAAAACTGTTTTTT	CASSVAGRTNEKLFF
once	15	TRBV19	TRBJ1-4	TRBD1	TGTGCCAGTCGCCGACCCGGGACAGGAAATGAAAAACTGTTTTTT	CASRRPGTGNEKLFF
NA	16	TRBV11-2	TRBJ2-1	TRBD2	TGTGCCAGCAGCAGCATAGCGGGGGGGCCCGGGAATGAGCAGTTCTTC	CASSSIAGGPGNEQFF
NA	16	TRBV5-1	TRBJ2-5	TRBD1	TGCGCCAGCAGCCCCAGACAGGGGGCATCTCCGGAGACCCAGTACTTC	CASSPRQGASPETQYF
NA	13	TRBV5-6	TRBJ1-5	NA	TGTGCCAGCAGCTTGGCCGAAGGTCAGCCCCAGCATTTT	CASSLAEGQPQHF
NA	15	TRBV9	TRBJ2-2	TRBD1	TGTGCCAGCAGCGCGGGGACAGACCTCACCGGGGAGCTGTTTTTT	CASSAGTDLTGELFF
NA	13	TRBV29-1	TRBJ2-3	NA	TGCAGCGTTGAAGGAACGGTCGGATTTCCGCAGTATTTT	CSVEGTVGFPQYF
NA	12	TRBV7-8	TRBJ1-6	NA	TGTGCCAGCAGCTCACAGGGTCTCGTCCTCCACTTT	CASSSQGLVLHF
few	14	TRBV12-3/TRBV12-4	TRBJ2-7	NA	TGTGCCAGCAGTTTGGAGGGATTCTTCTACGAGCAGTACTTC	CASSLEGFFYEQYF
many	14	TRBV5-1	TRBJ2-3	TRBD2	TGCGCCAGCAGCTCCGGACTAGCTGGAGATACGCAGTATTTT	CASSSGLAGDTQYF
NA	16	TRBV28	TRBJ2-1	TRBD2	TGTGCCAGCAGTTTATATCCAGCGGGAGGTAACAATGAGCAGTTCTTC	CASSLYPAGGNNEQFF
NA	14	TRBV7-9	TRBJ2-1	NA	TGTGCCAGCAGCTTAGGGGACTGGGGGGATGAGCAGTTCTTC	CASSLGDWGDEQFF
NA	13	TRBV18	TRBJ1-1	NA	TGTGCCAGCTCACTTAACAGGGAAACTGAAGCTTTCTTT	CASSLNRETEAFF
NA	13	TRBV30	TRBJ2-1	TRBD2	TGTGCCTGGACGGGCGGGGGGTTCAATGAGCAGTTCTTC	CAWTGGGFNEQFF
NA	15	TRBV10-3	TRBJ2-5	TRBD2	TGTGCCATCATAGGGCCCAGCGGGGGTAAAGAGACCCAGTACTTC	CAIIGPSGGKETQYF
many	17	TRBV3-1	TRBJ2-2	NA	TGTGCCAGCAGCCAAGATAAGGCCAGGCCCATCACCGGGGAGCTGTTTTTT	CASSQDKARPITGELFF
few	11	TRBV12-3/TRBV12-4	TRBJ2-7	NA	TGTGCCAGCAGCCCCGCGCGCGAGCAGTACTTC	CASSPAREQYF
few	14	TRBV5-6	TRBJ2-3	NA	TGTGCCAGCAGCTCCTACAGGTTCACAGATACGCAGTATTTT	CASSSYRFTDTQYF